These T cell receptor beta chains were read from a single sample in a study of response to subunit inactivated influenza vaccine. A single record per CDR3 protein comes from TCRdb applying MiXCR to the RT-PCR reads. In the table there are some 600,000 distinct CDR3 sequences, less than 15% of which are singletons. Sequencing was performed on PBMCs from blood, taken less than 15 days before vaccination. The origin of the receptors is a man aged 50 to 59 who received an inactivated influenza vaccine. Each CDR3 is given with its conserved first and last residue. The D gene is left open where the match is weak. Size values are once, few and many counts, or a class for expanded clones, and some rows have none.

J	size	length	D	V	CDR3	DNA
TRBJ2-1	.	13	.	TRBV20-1	CSAVPGSFNEQFF	TGCAGTGCTGTCCCTGGGTCTTTCAATGAGCAGTTCTTC
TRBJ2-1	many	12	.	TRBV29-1	CSVEDNRVGPFF	TGCAGCGTTGAAGATAACAGGGTGGGTCCGTTCTTC
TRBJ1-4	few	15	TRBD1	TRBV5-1	CASSLAGTGNEKLFF	TGCGCCAGCAGCTTGGCCGGGACAGGGAATGAAAAACTGTTTTTT
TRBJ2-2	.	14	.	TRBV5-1	CASSSGLDTGELFF	TGCGCCAGCAGCTCGGGCCTTGACACCGGGGAGCTGTTTTTT
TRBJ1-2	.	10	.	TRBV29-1	CSALSSGYTF	TGCAGCGCCCTGTCTTCCGGCTACACCTTC
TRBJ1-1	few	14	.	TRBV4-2	CASSQTPDRNEAFF	TGTGCCAGCAGCCAAACTCCGGACAGAAATGAAGCTTTCTTT
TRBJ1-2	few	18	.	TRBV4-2	CASSQPIPGHPGSYGYTF	TGTGCCAGCAGCCAACCCATACCGGGACACCCAGGAAGCTATGGCTACACCTTC
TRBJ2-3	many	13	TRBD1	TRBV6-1	CASGQGASDTQYF	TGTGCCAGCGGACAGGGGGCATCCGATACGCAGTATTTT
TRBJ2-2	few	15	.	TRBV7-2	CASSPIPRNTGELFF	TGTGCCAGCAGCCCGATCCCTCGAAACACCGGGGAGCTGTTTTTT
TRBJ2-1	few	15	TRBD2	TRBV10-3	CAISDSSGGGREQFF	TGTGCCATCAGTGACAGTAGCGGGGGGGGCCGGGAGCAGTTCTTC